Each of the 18 T cell receptor beta chains below was sequenced from the same sample in a study of molecular identifiers for immune sequencing clone quantification. MiXCR was run by TCRdb on the PCR reads, yielding one entry per CDR3 protein. This sample has around 460,000 distinct CDR3 sequences, with under 30% found just once. Sequencing was performed on naive CD8+ T cells from blood, with Jurkat cell RNA spiked in. Subset meaning: FACS-sorted CD8+CD4-CCR7+CD45RA+ naive T cells. These receptors originate from a human donor in good health. Some libraries in this study had Jurkat cell RNA spiked in.

This clonotype was found many times. This rearrangement joins TRBV20-1 to TRBJ2-2; either TRBD1 or TRBD2 may fit D (7 bases each). Trimming stripped 6 bases from V and 6 bases from J, with 17 bases between. Germline CDR1 is DFQATT and CDR2 is SNEGSKA (reference sequence). The CDR3 is 14 amino acids. In DNA form, the CDR3 reads TGCAGTGCACAAGCCAGGGGGAGGGCCGGGGAGCTGTTTTTT. Its translation: CSAQARGRAGELFF.

V gene TRBV4-3 combines with J gene TRBJ1-1, with no clear D. V was clipped by 5 bases and J by 1 base, with 8 bases between them. The germline gives CDR1 LGHNA, CDR2 YSLEER. The CDR3 is made up of 13 amino acids. CDR3 coding DNA: TGCGCCAGCAGCATTTGGGAGAACACTGAAGCTTTCTTT. It translates to CASSIWENTEAFF.

This clonotype has just a few counts. The V call is TRBV5-1, the J call TRBJ1-1; the D gene is possibly TRBD1 (5 bases). V was cut by 4 bases and J by 4 bases, with 14 bases left in between. CDR3 length: 14 amino acids. In germline, CDR1 is SGHRS, CDR2 YFSETQ. The CDR3 bases are TGCGCCAGCAGCGGTGGTTTGGGGCTCACTGAAGCTTTCTTT. It encodes CASSGGLGLTEAFF.

This clonotype was seen only a few times. This rearrangement joins TRBV20-1 to TRBJ2-3, with D possibly being TRBD2 (6 bases). The CDR3 loop spans 14 amino acids. V lost 0 bases to trimming and J lost 6 bases, with 13 bases between them. In germline, CDR1 is DFQATT, CDR2 SNEGSKA (reference sequence). In nucleotides, the CDR3 is TGCAGTGCTAGAGATGGTACAGGAGGGGATACGCAGTATTTT. Protein sequence: CSARDGTGGDTQYF.

This clonotype was observed many times. V and J are TRBV5-1 and TRBJ1-5, with D unresolved. The CDR3 sequence is 13 residues long. Germline-derived CDR1 and CDR2 are SGHRS and YFSETQ. Trimming cost V 2 bases and J 7 bases, with 10 bases left between them. CDR3: CASSLSSGQPQHF. Written as DNA, the CDR3 is TGCGCCAGCAGCTTAAGTTCGGGGCAGCCCCAGCATTTT. Based on the CDR3 plus reference TRBV5-1 and TRBJ1-5, the full variable domain is KAGVTQTPRYLIKTRGQQVTLSCSPISGHRSVSWYQQTPGQGLQFLFEYFSETQRNKGNFPGRFSGRQFSNSRSEMNVSTLELGDSALYLCASSLSSGQPQHFGDGTRLSIL.

This clonotype was found a few times. The chain uses TRBV12-3 or TRBV12-4 and TRBJ2-7, with TRBD2 identical over 12 bases. The CDR3 loop spans 15 amino acids. V lost 5 bases to trimming and J lost 1 base; unmatched junction nucleotides: 3. CDR3 sequence reads: CASSRLAGESYEQYF. The CDR3 DNA sequence: TGTGCCAGCAGTCGACTAGCGGGGGAATCCTACGAGCAGTACTTC.

J is TRBJ1-3 and V is TRBV7-9; a weak D match, TRBD1 (5 bases). CDR1 and CDR2 from the germline V gene are SEHNR and FQNEAQ (reference sequence). V dropped 5 bases and J dropped 8 bases, with 16 bases sitting between them. The CDR3 extends over 14 amino acids. This chain's CDR3 is CASSPRTVGDTIYF. The CDR3 DNA reads TGTGCCAGCAGCCCAAGGACGGTGGGGGACACCATATATTTT.

This clonotype was seen ten or more times. The chain recombines TRBV4-3 with TRBJ2-5; 12 nucleotides align to TRBD2. CDR3 size: 16 residues. Germline V gene data show CDR1 as LGHNA and CDR2 as YSLEER. J was trimmed by 3 bases and V by 3 bases; bases with no gene match: 5. The CDR3 bases are TGCGCCAGCAGCCACGGTCTAGCGGGAGGGAAAGAGACCCAGTACTTC. Protein sequence: CASSHGLAGGKETQYF.

In its sample, this clonotype was seen once. The J gene is TRBJ2-2, the V gene TRBV15; D gene unclear. The V gene lost 4 bases and the J gene lost 0 bases, with 6 bases spanning the gap. Germline values: CDR1 LNHNV, CDR2 YYDKDF (reference sequence). This CDR3 comprises 14 residues. The CDR3 sequence: CATSIGTNTGELFF. The CDR3 nucleotides are TGTGCCACCAGCATAGGGACGAACACCGGGGAGCTGTTTTTT. The full variable domain, in which reference TRBV15 and TRBJ2-2 provide the parts outside the CDR3, is DAMVIQNPRYQVTQFGKPVTLSCSQTLNHNVMYWYQQKSSQAPKLLFHYYDKDFNNEADTPDNFQSRRPNTSFCFLDIRSPGLGDTAMYLCATSIGTNTGELFFGEGSRLTVL.

Concerning this clonotype itself: This may be a read error, as it is one base from a much larger clone. The gene calls are TRBV29-1 and TRBJ2-7; 12 bases align to TRBD1. CDR1 SQVTM and CDR2 ANQGSEA come from the germline V gene. CDR3 size: 13 residues. The CDR3 DNA sequence: TGCAGCGTTGCGGGACAGGGGGCCGGCGAGCAGTCCTTC. Translating it yields CSVAGQGAGEQSF.

As for this clonotype: A read error is possible here, since a much larger clone lies one base away. This chain connects TRBV7-9 to TRBJ1-1, with D perhaps TRBD1 (5 bases). CDR1 is SEHNR and CDR2 is FQNEAQ in the germline V gene (reference sequence). The CDR3 has 13 amino acids. CDR3 amino acids: CASSQIGATEAIF. In DNA, the CDR3 is TGTGCCAGCAGCCAGATCGGGGCCACTGAAGCTATCTTT.

This clonotype was recorded at least ten times. V usage is TRBV24-1 and J usage is TRBJ2-1, with 8 bases aligning to TRBD1. CDR3 length equals 17 residues. V shed 5 bases, J shed 8 bases, and the junction held 16 bases outside the gene matches. From germline, CDR1 is KGHDR and CDR2 SFDVKD. CDR3: CATSGVPRGQPVDEQFF. CDR3 nucleotides: TGTGCCACCAGTGGTGTCCCCAGGGGGCAACCGGTAGATGAGCAGTTCTTC.

There are many counts of this clonotype. J is TRBJ2-7 and V is TRBV20-1; the match to TRBD2 covers 12 bases. Trimming removed 0 bases from V and 6 bases from J; junction bases left unmatched: 3. Per the germline V gene, CDR1 is DFQATT and CDR2 is SNEGSKA (reference sequence). CDR3 length equals 14 residues. As DNA, the CDR3 is TGCAGTGCTAGAGAGTCGACTAGCGGGAGCGAGCAGTACTTC. It is translated as CSARESTSGSEQYF.

This clonotype came up many times. This chain connects TRBV12-3 or TRBV12-4 to TRBJ1-5; D remains unclear. Deletions cut 7 bases from V and 0 bases from J, with 13 bases between. The CDR3 is made up of 15 amino acids. Written as DNA, the CDR3 is TGTGCCAGCAAGGACTCCGGAGATAGCAATCAGCCCCAGCATTTT. Residues: CASKDSGDSNQPQHF.

This clonotype came up many times. V is TRBV21-1 and J is TRBJ2-3; the table's D call, TRBD1, was not checked against the DNA. TRBV21-1 is marked as a pseudogene. This CDR3 region has 15 residues. Here the CDR3 reads CASSKAAGVTDTQYF. The CDR3 DNA is TGTGCCAGCAGCAAAGCTGCGGGGGTCACAGATACGCAGTATTTT.

This clonotype was seen a handful of times. The V gene is TRBV27, the J gene TRBJ2-7; 10 nucleotides line up with TRBD2. After removal of 6 bases from V and 2 bases from J, the junction contained 10 bases not matched to a gene. Germline V lookup: CDR1 MNHEY, CDR2 SMNVEV (reference sequence). This CDR3 spans 16 amino acids. The CDR3 sequence: CASSLSSGSIPYEQYF. The CDR3 DNA reads TGTGCCAGCAGCTTGTCTAGCGGGAGTATACCCTACGAGCAGTACTTC.

The chain is built from TRBV9 and TRBJ2-3; 9 bases match TRBD2. The CDR3 loop spans 15 amino acids. Trimming cost V 3 bases and J 4 bases; bases outside gene matches: 6. Germline assignment: CDR1 SGDLS and CDR2 YYNGEE. Written as DNA, the CDR3 is TGTGCCAGCAGCGCCGGGACTAGCAATTCAGATACGCAGTATTTT. Its translation is CASSAGTSNSDTQYF.

This clonotype was found a few times. The chain uses TRBV4-3 and TRBJ2-1, with 13 bases identical to TRBD2. This CDR3 region has 16 residues. The germline V gene has CDR1 LGHNA and CDR2 YSLEER. The J segment lost 8 bases and the V segment lost 0 bases, leaving 4 bases of the junction unmatched. This chain's CDR3 is CASSQDRTSGRYEQFF. The DNA for the CDR3 is TGCGCCAGCAGCCAAGATCGGACTAGCGGGAGATATGAGCAGTTCTTC.